This T cell receptor beta chain was documented in a study of T-cell reconstitution after alpha-beta-depleted transplantation in children. Per germline, CDR1 LGHNA and CDR2 YNFKEQ. Deletions cut 0 bases from V and 4 bases from J, with 15 bases between. This CDR3 contains 17 residues. Molecular barcoding with unique molecular identifiers was used for the TCRbeta library. TCRdb fed the PCR reads into MiXCR, producing one record per CDR3 protein. The data contain about 300,000 distinct CDR3 sequences, roughly 9.1% of them seen just once; the ten biggest clones take up around 7.6%. Study results and caveats: After one year, T-cell counts and TCRbeta diversity mostly came from new T cells. From surviving recipient T cells and thymic progenitors came the high day-60 TCRbeta diversity observed in some patients. Several hundred expanded graft clones reportedly gave rise to the alpha-beta T cells present about two months after transplant.

This clonotype was recorded at least ten times. As yet, its antigen is unknown. The sequences come from PBMCs, collected before TCRalphabeta/CD19-depleted stem cell transplant. The source of this sequence is a boy under three years old with acute myeloid leukemia, due to receive a stem cell transplant. This rearrangement joins TRBV4-2 to TRBJ1-4; maybe TRBD1 (6 bases). The CDR3 sequence: CASSQDLWTDSNEKLFF. Written as DNA, the CDR3 is TGTGCCAGCAGCCAAGACTTGTGGACAGACAGTAATGAAAAACTGTTTTTT.